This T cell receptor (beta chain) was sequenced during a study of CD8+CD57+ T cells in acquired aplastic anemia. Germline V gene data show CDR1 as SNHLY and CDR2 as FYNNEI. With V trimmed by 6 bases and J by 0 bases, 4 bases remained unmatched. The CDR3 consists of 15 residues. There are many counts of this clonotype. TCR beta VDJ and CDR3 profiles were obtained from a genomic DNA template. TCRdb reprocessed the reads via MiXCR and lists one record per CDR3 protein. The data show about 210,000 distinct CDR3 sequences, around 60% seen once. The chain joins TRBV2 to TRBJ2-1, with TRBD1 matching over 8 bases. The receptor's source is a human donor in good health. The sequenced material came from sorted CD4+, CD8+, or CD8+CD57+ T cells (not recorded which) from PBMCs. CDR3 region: CASRGTGGSYNEQFF. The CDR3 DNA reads TGTGCCAGCAGGGGAACAGGGGGCTCCTACAATGAGCAGTTCTTC. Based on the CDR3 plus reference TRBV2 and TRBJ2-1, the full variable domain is EPEVTQTPSHQVTQMGQEVILRCVPISNHLYFYWYRQILGQKVEFLVSFYNNEISEKSEIFDDQFSVERPDGSNFTLKIRSTKLEDSAMYFCASRGTGGSYNEQFFGPGTRLTVL.